A single sample is the source of the 29 T cell receptor beta chains below, sequenced in a study of control samples from healthy donors and cancer patients. Repertoires were generated with immunoSEQ multiplex PCR, while TCRdb's copy carries only in-frame clones and drops some. The sample yields 40,000 to 55,000 clones, just over 70% seen once. Sequenced material: formalin-fixed, paraffin-embedded tissue. The receptor source for this set is a male donor with melanoma.

CDR3 region: CASSKGPTETQYF. In nucleotides, the CDR3 is TGTGCCAGCAGTAAGGGACCTACGGAGACCCAGTACTTC. V and J are TRBV6-2 or TRBV6-3 and TRBJ2-5; D tentatively reads TRBD1 or TRBD2 (5 bases each). Germline CDR1 and CDR2: MNHEY and SVGEGT. V was clipped by 5 bases and J by 5 bases, with 12 bases between them. The CDR3 has 13 amino acids.

The V gene is TRBV30, the J gene TRBJ2-7, with a possible D match to TRBD2 (5 bases). Trimming took 0 bases from V and 4 from J, leaving 13 bases between them. This CDR3 has 14 residues. Germline V lookup: CDR1 GTSNPN, CDR2 SVGIG (reference sequence). CDR3 region: CAWSVSGSWYEQYF. The CDR3 bases are TGTGCCTGGAGTGTATCGGGGAGTTGGTACGAGCAGTACTTC.

This clone was found a few times. The chain has TRBV6-1 and TRBJ2-2; D is unclear. Germline V gene sequence: CDR1 MNHNS, CDR2 SASEGT. CDR3 size: 14 residues. Trimming stripped 2 bases from V and 4 bases from J, with 8 bases between. CDR3 in amino acids: CASSEYSPTGELFF. The CDR3 coding sequence is TGTGCCAGCAGTGAATATTCCCCCACCGGGGAGCTGTTTTTT.

V and J are TRBV15 and TRBJ1-2, with a tentative D call TRBD1 (6 bases). The length of the CDR3 is 15 residues. Trimming pared 3 bases from V and 4 bases from J, leaving 15 bases between. Germline CDR1 and CDR2: LNHNV and YYDKDF (reference sequence). CDR3 sequence reads: CATSSDYREIYGYTF. In nucleotides, the CDR3 is TGTGCCACCAGCAGTGACTACAGGGAGATCTATGGCTACACCTTC.

The chain is built from TRBV10-2 and TRBJ1-2; TRBD1 matches 7 bases. The CDR3 consists of 13 residues. Germline-derived CDR1 and CDR2 are WSHSY and SAAADI. The ends lost 6 bases at V and 4 bases at J; junction bases unmatched: 5. The CDR3 sequence is CASSRGQAYGYTF. The CDR3 DNA is TGCGCCAGCAGCCGAGGACAGGCCTATGGCTACACCTTC.

The table lists this clone with many counts. This sequence joins TRBV7-9 and TRBJ1-4; 7 bases are a match to TRBD1. Germline trimming cut 5 bases from V and 0 bases from J; bases unmatched to any gene: 3. Germline loops: CDR1 SEHNR, CDR2 FQNEAQ (reference sequence). This CDR3 contains 15 residues. The CDR3 reads CASSKGTATNEKLFF. As DNA, the CDR3 is TGTGCCAGCAGCAAAGGGACAGCAACTAATGAAAAACTGTTTTTT.

The chain is built from TRBV5-1 and TRBJ2-7; 12 bases align to TRBD1. Per germline, CDR1 SGHRS and CDR2 YFSETQ. The junction had 4 bases not matched to a gene; V was cut back by 0 bases and J by 6 bases. This CDR3 is built from 15 residues. CDR3 sequence (DNA): TGCGCCAGCAGCTTGGAGGGACAGGGGGCGCGCGAGCAGTACTTC. This translates into CASSLEGQGAREQYF. The whole variable domain, remainder taken from reference TRBV5-1 and TRBJ2-7, is KAGVTQTPRYLIKTRGQQVTLSCSPISGHRSVSWYQQTPGQGLQFLFEYFSETQRNKGNFPGRFSGRQFSNSRSEMNVSTLELGDSALYLCASSLEGQGAREQYFGPGTRLTVT.

The chain uses TRBV18 and TRBJ1-2; 7 nucleotides match TRBD1. V shed 2 bases, J shed 5 bases, and the junction held 8 bases outside the gene matches. Germline values: CDR1 KGHSH, CDR2 LQKENI. The CDR3 is 15 residues long. The CDR3 coding sequence is TGTGCCAGCTCACCAGAAGGGGGACAGAGTTATGGCTACACCTTC. Translating gives CASSPEGGQSYGYTF.

The chain couples TRBV4-1 to TRBJ2-5, with D unresolved. This CDR3 spans 15 amino acids. Trimming left V 0 bases short and J 7 bases short, with 15 bases between. Germline lookup yields CDR1 MGHRA and CDR2 YSYEKL. The chain's CDR3 is CASSQDATASSTQYF. CDR3 DNA sequence: TGCGCCAGCAGCCAAGACGCTACCGCCTCATCGACCCAGTACTTC.

This CDR3 reads CASSKDWGDTEAFF. CDR3 in DNA: TGTGCCAGTAGTAAAGACTGGGGTGACACTGAAGCTTTCTTT. The chain links TRBV19 to TRBJ1-1, with D unclear. Germline CDR1 reads LNHDA; CDR2 reads SQIVND (reference sequence). The CDR3 is 14 amino acids. Trimming stripped 4 bases from V and 3 bases from J, with 12 bases between.

The chain has TRBV27 and TRBJ1-4; TRBD1 matches 7 bases. Trimming removed 4 bases from V and 4 bases from J; junction bases left unmatched: 6. Germline assignment: CDR1 MNHEY and CDR2 SMNVEV (reference sequence). The CDR3 has 15 amino acids. CDR3 DNA sequence: TGTGCCAGCAGTTCGCCGGGACAGTATAATGAAAAACTGTTTTTT. This gives the protein CASSSPGQYNEKLFF.

V gene TRBV2 combines with J gene TRBJ2-3; either TRBD1 or TRBD2 may fit D (5 bases each). The germline V gene encodes CDR1 SNHLY and CDR2 FYNNEI. Trimming removed 7 bases from V and 4 bases from J, with 15 bases in between. This CDR3 spans 14 amino acids. CDR3 sequence: CASTGTFRSDTQYF. CDR3 DNA sequence: TGTGCCAGCACCGGGACCTTTAGGTCAGATACGCAGTATTTT.

The V gene is TRBV7-8, the J gene TRBJ2-4, with D possibly being TRBD1 (5 bases). V dropped 5 bases and J dropped 4 bases, with 21 bases sitting between them. This CDR3 is 17 amino acids long. Germline V gene data show CDR1 as SGHVS and CDR2 as FQNEAQ. In DNA, the CDR3 is TGTGCCAGCAGCGTGAGGCCGTGGGGAAGGGGAAAAAACATTCAGTACTTC. Translated, it gives CASSVRPWGRGKNIQYF.

The chain links TRBV7-9 to TRBJ2-7; the match to TRBD1 covers 9 bases. The V gene end was trimmed by 5 bases and the J gene end by 6 bases; junction bases not matched to a gene: 11. This CDR3 contains 15 residues. Germline V gives CDR1 SEHNR, CDR2 FQNEAQ (reference sequence). CDR3 DNA: TGTGCCAGCAGCGGTACTAGACAGGGGGTAGGCGAGCAGTACTTC. Residues: CASSGTRQGVGEQYF.

The chain is built from TRBV5-5 and TRBJ1-2; the D is unclear. V lost 1 base and J lost 1, with 11 bases in between. CDR3 length: 15 residues. The germline gives CDR1 SGHKS, CDR2 YYEKEE (reference sequence). CDR3 residues: CASSLSDTYNYGYTF. Written as DNA, the CDR3 is TGTGCCAGCAGCTTGTCCGACACCTATAACTATGGCTACACCTTC.

This chain uses TRBV13 with TRBJ2-5; D gene unclear. The germline V and J ends were trimmed by 0 bases and 6 bases, with 8 bases remaining between them. The CDR3 extends over 13 amino acids. Germline V gene lookup returns CDR1 PRHDT and CDR2 FYEKMQ (reference sequence). The CDR3 bases are TGTGCCAGCAGCTTAGGGGGCCGGCAGACCCAGTACTTC. This codes for CASSLGGRQTQYF.

The J gene is TRBJ1-3, the V gene TRBV28, with a possible D match to TRBD1 (5 bases). CDR1 and CDR2 (germline): MDHEN, SYDVKM. The CDR3 has 15 amino acids. V gave up 6 bases and J gave up 3 bases, with 15 bases separating them. CDR3 loop: CASRSLQGSGNTIYF. In DNA, the CDR3 is TGTGCCAGCAGGAGCCTCCAGGGTAGTGGAAACACCATATATTTT.

This clone was picked up one time. This CDR3 is CASSITSGKETQYF. DNA of the CDR3: TGTGCCAGTAGTATTACTAGCGGGAAAGAGACCCAGTACTTC. This sequence joins TRBV19 and TRBJ2-5, with 10 bases lining up with TRBD2. The CDR3 sequence is 14 residues long. In germline, CDR1 is LNHDA, CDR2 SQIVND (reference sequence). V was clipped by 3 bases and J by 3 bases; unmatched bases: 1.

V usage is TRBV7-3 and J usage is TRBJ2-3; no definite D call. Between the trimmed V and J ends, which lost 1 base and 1 base, there was a span of 9 bases. There are 15 residues in the CDR3. The germline V gene encodes CDR1 SGHTA and CDR2 FQGTGA. CDR3 residues: CASSLRASRTDTQYF. The CDR3 DNA reads as TGTGCCAGCAGCTTAAGGGCTAGTCGCACAGATACGCAGTATTTT.

The chain joins TRBV27 to TRBJ1-5; 7 bases map to TRBD1. CDR3 length equals 12 residues. Germline CDR1 and CDR2: MNHEY and SMNVEV (reference sequence). Trimming at V came to 4 bases and at J to 6 bases, leaving 0 bases not matched to a gene. The CDR3 region has the DNA TGTGCCAGCAGTTACAGGGGTCAGCCCCAGCATTTT. Translated, it gives CASSYRGQPQHF.

This clone was picked up a small number of times. The V call is TRBV19, the J call TRBJ1-2; 9 bases map to TRBD1. Trimming at V came to 3 bases and at J to 5 bases, leaving 10 bases not matched to a gene. CDR3 length equals 16 residues. CDR1 and CDR2 (germline): LNHDA, SQIVND (reference sequence). CDR3 residues: CASSMPPGQGLYGYTF. The CDR3 region has the DNA TGTGCCAGTAGTATGCCCCCGGGACAGGGTTTATATGGCTACACCTTC.

About this clone: The same CDR3 arises from other DNA sequences in this sample as well. The rearrangement uses TRBV7-3 and TRBJ2-3; 8 positions agree with TRBD1. Looked up from germline, CDR1 is SGHTA and CDR2 is FQGTGA. Trimming removed 4 bases from V and 6 bases from J; junction bases left unmatched: 12. The CDR3 spans 16 residues. The CDR3 spells CASSSRGHLGVDTQYF. Written as DNA, the CDR3 is TGTGCCAGCAGCTCCAGGGGGCATCTTGGGGTGGATACGCAGTATTTT.

This chain links TRBV3-1 (or the pseudogene TRBV3-2) with TRBJ2-2; 7 nucleotides align to TRBD2. This CDR3 region has 15 residues. CDR1 LGHDT and CDR2 YNNKEL come from the germline V gene (reference sequence). Germline trimming cut 4 bases from V and 6 bases from J; bases unmatched to any gene: 8. CDR3 sequence reads: CASSRGLVLAGELFF. CDR3 bases: TGTGCCAGCAGCCGAGGACTAGTTTTGGCCGGGGAGCTGTTTTTT.

The V and J genes are TRBV6-5 and TRBJ1-1; D is uncertain. This CDR3 comprises 14 residues. Germline values: CDR1 MNHEY, CDR2 SVGAGI. Trimming removed 5 bases at V and 0 bases at J, with 10 bases between. CDR3 amino acids: CASSLLGMNTEAFF. As DNA, the CDR3 is TGTGCCAGCAGTCTCCTCGGCATGAACACTGAAGCTTTCTTT.

The genes are TRBV4-1 and TRBJ2-1; 7 nucleotides agree with TRBD1. J lost 9 bases, V lost 5 bases, and 16 bases had no gene match. Germline V gene lookup returns CDR1 MGHRA and CDR2 YSYEKL. CDR3 length equals 16 residues. The CDR3 protein is CASSEGKGQRISEQFF. In nucleotides, the CDR3 is TGCGCCAGCAGCGAAGGAAAGGGACAGAGAATCAGTGAGCAGTTCTTC.

The gene calls are TRBV2 and TRBJ2-1; no clear D. Deletions cut 7 bases from V and 3 bases from J, with 13 bases between. Germline CDR1 SNHLY, CDR2 FYNNEI. The CDR3 totals 14 residues. Here the CDR3 DNA reads TGTGCCAGCAAGGTCTCGACCCACTACAATGAGCAGTTCTTC. Protein product: CASKVSTHYNEQFF. The entire variable domain, with the rest obtained from reference TRBV2 and TRBJ2-1, is as follows: EPEVTQTPSHQVTQMGQEVILRCVPISNHLYFYWYRQILGQKVEFLVSFYNNEISEKSEIFDDQFSVERPDGSNFTLKIRSTKLEDSAMYFCASKVSTHYNEQFFGPGTRLTVL.

This sequence joins TRBV24-1 and TRBJ2-5; 12 bases fit TRBD2. CDR1 and CDR2 from the germline V gene are KGHDR and SFDVKD. The CDR3 runs to 17 residues. V lost 3 bases to trimming and J lost 1 base; unmatched junction nucleotides: 5. CDR3 nucleotide sequence: TGTGCCACCAGTGATCCTAGCGGGAGGGATTTCCAAGAGACCCAGTACTTC. It is translated as CATSDPSGRDFQETQYF.

Concerning this clone: This could be a read error, since a much larger clone is one nucleotide away. The chain combines TRBV11-2 with TRBJ2-7; tentative D call: TRBD1 (6 bases). CDR3 length equals 17 residues. Germline V gives CDR1 SGHAT, CDR2 FQNNGV. Trimming cost V 5 bases and J 0 bases, with 20 bases left between them. The CDR3, as DNA: TGTGCCAGCAGCCCCGAAGGGGGAGAAAAATTCTCCTACGAGCAGTACTTC. Translated: CASSPEGGEKFSYEQYF.

This clone came up many times. This chain uses TRBV11-2 with TRBJ1-1; no clear D gene. The germline gives CDR1 SGHAT, CDR2 FQNNGV. V was shortened by 4 bases and J by 7 bases, with 13 bases between the two germline ends. This CDR3 spans 13 amino acids. The CDR3 sequence: CASSYRVPLEAFF. The DNA for the CDR3 is TGTGCCAGCAGCTACAGAGTGCCCCTTGAAGCTTTCTTT.